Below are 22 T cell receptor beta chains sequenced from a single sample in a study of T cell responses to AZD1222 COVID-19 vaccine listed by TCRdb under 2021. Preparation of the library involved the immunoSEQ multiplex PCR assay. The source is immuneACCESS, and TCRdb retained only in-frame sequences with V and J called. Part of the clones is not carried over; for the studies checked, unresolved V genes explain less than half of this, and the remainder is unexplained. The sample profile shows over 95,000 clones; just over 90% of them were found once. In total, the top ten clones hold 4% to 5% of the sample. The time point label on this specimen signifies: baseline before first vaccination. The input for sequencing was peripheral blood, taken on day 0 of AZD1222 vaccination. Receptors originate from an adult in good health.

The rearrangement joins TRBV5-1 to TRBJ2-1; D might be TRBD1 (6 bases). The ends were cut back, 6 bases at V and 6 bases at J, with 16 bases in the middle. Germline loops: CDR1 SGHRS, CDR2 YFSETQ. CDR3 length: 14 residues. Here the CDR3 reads CASTGAGEFNEQFF. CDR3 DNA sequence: TGCGCCAGCACCGGGGCAGGGGAATTCAATGAGCAGTTCTTC.

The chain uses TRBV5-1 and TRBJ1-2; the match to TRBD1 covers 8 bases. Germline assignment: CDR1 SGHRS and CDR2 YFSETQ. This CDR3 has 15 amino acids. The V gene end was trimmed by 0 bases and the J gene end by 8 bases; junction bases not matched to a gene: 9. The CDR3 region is CASSLEGQGARGYTF. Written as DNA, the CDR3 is TGCGCCAGCAGCTTGGAAGGGCAGGGGGCGCGCGGCTACACCTTC.

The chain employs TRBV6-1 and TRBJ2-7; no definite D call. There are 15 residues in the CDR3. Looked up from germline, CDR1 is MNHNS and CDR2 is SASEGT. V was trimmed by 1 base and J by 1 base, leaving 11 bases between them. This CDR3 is CASSEGERFSYEQYF. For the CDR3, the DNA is TGTGCCAGCAGTGAAGGTGAGAGATTTTCCTACGAGCAGTACTTC.

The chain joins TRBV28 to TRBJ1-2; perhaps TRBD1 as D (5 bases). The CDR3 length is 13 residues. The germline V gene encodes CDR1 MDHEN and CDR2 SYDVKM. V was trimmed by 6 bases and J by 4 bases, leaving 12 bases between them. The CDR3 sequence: CASRNGGSYGYTF. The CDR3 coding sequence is TGTGCCAGCAGGAATGGGGGGTCCTATGGCTACACCTTC.

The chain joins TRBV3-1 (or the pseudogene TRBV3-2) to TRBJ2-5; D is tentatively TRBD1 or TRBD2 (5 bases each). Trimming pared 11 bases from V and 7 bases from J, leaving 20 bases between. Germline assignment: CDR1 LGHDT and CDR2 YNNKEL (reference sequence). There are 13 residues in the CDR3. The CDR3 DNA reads TGTGCCGGGGCAACAGGCCTGGCGGGGACCCAGTACTTC. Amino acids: CAGATGLAGTQYF.

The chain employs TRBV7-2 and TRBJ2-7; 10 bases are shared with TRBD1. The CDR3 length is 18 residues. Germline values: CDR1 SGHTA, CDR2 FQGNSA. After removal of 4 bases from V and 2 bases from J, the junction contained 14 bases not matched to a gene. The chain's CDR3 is CASSYRTGGSSVAYEQYF. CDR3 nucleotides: TGTGCCAGCAGCTATCGGACAGGGGGATCTTCAGTGGCCTACGAGCAGTACTTC.

CDR3 coding DNA: TGTGCCAGCAGTTTGTTTGGATACTCTGGAAACACCATATATTTT. As protein: CASSLFGYSGNTIYF. This chain connects TRBV28 to TRBJ1-3; D ambiguous. Germline CDR1 MDHEN, CDR2 SYDVKM. CDR3 length equals 15 residues. V was pared by 3 bases and J by 0 bases, with 9 bases between.

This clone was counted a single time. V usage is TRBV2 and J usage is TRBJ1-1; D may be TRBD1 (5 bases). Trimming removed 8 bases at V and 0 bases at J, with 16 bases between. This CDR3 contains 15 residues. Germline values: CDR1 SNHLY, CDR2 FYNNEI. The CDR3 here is CASYAYGGMNTEAFF. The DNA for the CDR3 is TGTGCCAGCTACGCCTATGGGGGAATGAACACTGAAGCTTTCTTT.

CDR3 nucleotide sequence: TGTGCCAGCAGCTTAGATGGAGGCCTATTCTCCTACGAGCAGTACTTC. Translation: CASSLDGGLFSYEQYF. The chain carries TRBV7-2 and TRBJ2-7; possible D gene TRBD2, 5 bases. Trimming took off 1 base at V and 0 bases at J, with 13 bases between the two ends. CDR1 and CDR2 from the germline V gene are SGHTA and FQGNSA. This CDR3 region has 16 residues. The full variable domain, with the rest looked up from reference TRBV7-2 and TRBJ2-7, is GAGVSQSPSNKVTEKGKDVELRCDPISGHTALYWYRQSLGQGLEFLIYFQGNSAPDKSGLPSDRFSAERTGGSVSTLTIQRTQQEDSAVYLCASSLDGGLFSYEQYFGPGTRLTVT.

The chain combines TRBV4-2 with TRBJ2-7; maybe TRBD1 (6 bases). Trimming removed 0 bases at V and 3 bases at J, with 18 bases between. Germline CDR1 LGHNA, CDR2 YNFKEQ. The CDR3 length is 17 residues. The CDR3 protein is CASSQERGTRGRYEQYF. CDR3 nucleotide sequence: TGTGCCAGCAGCCAAGAAAGGGGGACCCGGGGCCGCTACGAGCAGTACTTC.

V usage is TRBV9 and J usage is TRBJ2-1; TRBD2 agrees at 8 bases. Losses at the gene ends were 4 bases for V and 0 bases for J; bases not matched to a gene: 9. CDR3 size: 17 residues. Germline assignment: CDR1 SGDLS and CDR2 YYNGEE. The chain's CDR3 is CASSLFGGGLSYNEQFF. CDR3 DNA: TGTGCCAGCAGCCTCTTTGGCGGGGGGCTCTCCTACAATGAGCAGTTCTTC.

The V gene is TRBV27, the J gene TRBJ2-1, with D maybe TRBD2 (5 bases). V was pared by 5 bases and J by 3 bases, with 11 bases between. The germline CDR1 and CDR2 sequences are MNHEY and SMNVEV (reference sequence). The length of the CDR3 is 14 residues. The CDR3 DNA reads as TGTGCCAGCAGTATGGGAGTGGTCTACAATGAGCAGTTCTTC. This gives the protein CASSMGVVYNEQFF.

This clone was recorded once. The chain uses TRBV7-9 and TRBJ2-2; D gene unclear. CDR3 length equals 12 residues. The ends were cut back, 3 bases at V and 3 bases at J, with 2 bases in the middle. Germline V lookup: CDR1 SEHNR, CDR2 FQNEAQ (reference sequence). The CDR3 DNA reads TGTGCCAGCAGCTTTGACACCGGGGAGCTGTTTTTT. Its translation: CASSFDTGELFF.

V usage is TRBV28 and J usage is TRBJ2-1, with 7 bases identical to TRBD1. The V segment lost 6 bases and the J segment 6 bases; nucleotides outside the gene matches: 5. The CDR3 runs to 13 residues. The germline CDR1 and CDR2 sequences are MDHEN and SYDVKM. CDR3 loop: CASRPQGVNEQFF. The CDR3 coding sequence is TGTGCCAGCAGACCCCAGGGGGTCAATGAGCAGTTCTTC.

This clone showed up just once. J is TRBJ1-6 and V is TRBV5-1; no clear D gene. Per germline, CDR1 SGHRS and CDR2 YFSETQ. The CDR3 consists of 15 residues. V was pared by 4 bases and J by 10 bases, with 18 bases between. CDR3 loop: CASSLTNSIGSPLHF. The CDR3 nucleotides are TGCGCCAGCAGCCTAACCAACTCGATTGGATCACCCCTCCACTTT.

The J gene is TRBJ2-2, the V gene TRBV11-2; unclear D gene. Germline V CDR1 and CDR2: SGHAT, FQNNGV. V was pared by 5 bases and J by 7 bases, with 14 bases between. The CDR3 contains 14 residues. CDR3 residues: CASSPGSVDGELFF. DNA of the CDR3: TGTGCCAGCAGCCCCGGGTCCGTCGACGGGGAGCTGTTTTTT.

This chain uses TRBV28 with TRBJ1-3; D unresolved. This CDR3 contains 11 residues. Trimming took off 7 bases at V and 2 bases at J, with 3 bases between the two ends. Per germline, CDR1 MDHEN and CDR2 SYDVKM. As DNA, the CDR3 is TGTGCCAGCACCCCTGGAAACACCATATATTTT. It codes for CASTPGNTIYF.

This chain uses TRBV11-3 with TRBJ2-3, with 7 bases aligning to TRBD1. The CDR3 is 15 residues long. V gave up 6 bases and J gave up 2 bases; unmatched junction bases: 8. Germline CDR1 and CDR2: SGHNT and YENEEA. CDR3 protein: CASSQQGFVTDTQYF. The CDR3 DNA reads TGTGCCAGCAGTCAACAGGGGTTTGTCACAGATACGCAGTATTTT.

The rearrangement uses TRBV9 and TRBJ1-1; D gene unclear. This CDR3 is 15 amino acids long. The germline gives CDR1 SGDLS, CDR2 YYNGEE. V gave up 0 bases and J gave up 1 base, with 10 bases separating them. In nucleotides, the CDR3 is TGTGCCAGCAGCGTAGCGAACAGCTGGAACACTGAAGCTTTCTTT. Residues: CASSVANSWNTEAFF.

For the CDR3, the DNA is TGCGCCAGCAGCCAAGATAAGGGGGGAGCTTTCTTT. Protein sequence: CASSQDKGGAFF. This chain joins TRBV4-3 and TRBJ1-1; tentatively, D is TRBD1 (6 bases). CDR3 length: 12 amino acids. Germline V gene sequence: CDR1 LGHNA, CDR2 YSLEER. The V end lost 0 bases, the J end lost 10 bases, and 9 bases lay between the germline ends.

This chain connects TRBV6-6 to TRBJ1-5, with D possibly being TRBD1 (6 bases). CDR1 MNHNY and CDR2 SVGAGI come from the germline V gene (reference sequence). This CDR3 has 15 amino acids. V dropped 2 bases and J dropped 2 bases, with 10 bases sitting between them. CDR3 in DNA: TGTGCCAGCAGTTACGGGGGGCAAGGCAATCAGCCCCAGCATTTT. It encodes CASSYGGQGNQPQHF.

The CDR3 DNA is TGTGCCAGTAGACAGGGGTCTGGTGGCTACACCTTC. This codes for CASRQGSGGYTF. The gene calls are TRBV19 and TRBJ1-2; 7 bases map to TRBD1. The CDR3 runs 12 residues. V gave up 6 bases and J gave up 7 bases; unmatched junction bases: 5. Germline assignment: CDR1 LNHDA and CDR2 SQIVND (reference sequence).